Below, one T cell receptor (beta chain) is given with its context. This sample was included in a study of blood T cell repertoires in COVID-19. Background on the study: Spain, Italy and the United States supplied samples that represented acute and convalescent COVID-19. Sources were T cells, B-cell-depleted T cells, or PBMCs; the material itself was cDNA or gDNA.

The authors' processing: Cell counts per sample came from amplifying reference gene primers. The table came from immunoSEQ multiplex PCR; TCRdb's copy has only in-frame clones and leaves some out. V, J and clone size were drawn from that table, and D and trimming were deduced from the DNA. The top ten hold less than 3.5% of the sample, which has some 350,000 clones, more than 75% seen once. Specimen: peripheral blood. The TCR comes from a woman in her late teens or twenties who had recovered from COVID-19.

The CDR3 DNA reads as TGTGCCAGCAGCACCACCAGAGGGTCCAATGAGCAGTTCTTC. Residues: CASSTTRGSNEQFF. This chain joins TRBV9 and TRBJ2-1; D may be TRBD2 (5 bases). The V gene's germline CDR1 is SGDLS and CDR2 YYNGEE. The CDR3 loop spans 14 amino acids. V was shortened by 4 bases and J by 6 bases, with 14 bases between the two germline ends.